The source of this T cell receptor (beta chain) is a study of CD8+CD57+ T cells in acquired aplastic anemia (dated by TCRdb to 2016 to 2018). Regarding the research as a whole: On average, sorted CD4+ and CD8+ cells yielded 3.2 ug of extracted DNA, with a range of roughly 0.18 to 30 ug. CD8+CD57+ expansion was defined as a frequency above the mean frequency observed in healthy subjects. The full study reports these points: CD8+ Simpson's diversity did not differ significantly between patients and healthy controls (P=0.060). Roughly 29 CD8+ CDR3 sequences were shared between patients and controls but appeared highly expressed in patients and within their immunodominant clones.

Genomic DNA was used as template for profiling of TCR beta VDJ combinations and CDR3 sequences. An Illumina HiSeq 2000 was the platform used for TCR repertoire sequencing. The published analysis was carried out like this. TRBV/TRBJ rearrangement plots, CDR3 size and DJ length profiles, and Simpson's diversity index were used to assess repertoires. The immunodominant clone was defined as the most abundant DNA sequence in deep sequencing data. CDR3 amino acid sequences were screened for sharing across subjects and were compared with published repertoires and the VDJdb database. Through fastp at Q25 and MiXCR, TCRdb rebuilt clones from the public reads, retaining in-frame beta chains. CDR3 protein duplicates are merged, each entry listing the most common genes and DNA. These V and J calls originate from TCRdb's pipeline instead of the authors' own analysis. The sample records around 170,000 distinct CDR3 sequences, 40% to 50% of which are singletons. The ten largest make up around 9.7% of the sample.

The germline V gene encodes CDR1 DFQATT and CDR2 SNEGSKA (reference sequence). Trimming accounts for 4 bases at V and 3 bases at J, while the number of junction bases matched to no gene is 5. The CDR3 runs 14 amino acids, cysteine and phenylalanine included. Solely the CDR3 DNA is kept, with 42 bases framed from the first base. A word on this clonotype: Its antigen specificity is not known. The input lacks base qualities; no much larger clone sits a single base away.

Patients chosen for sequencing had shown expansion of CD8+CD57+ cells by flow cytometry. Every patient had a diagnosis of severe acquired aplastic anemia based on International Study of Aplastic Anemia and Agranulocytosis and Camitta criteria. At the time blood was sampled, none of the patients had received any therapy. The study deep-sequenced TCR repertoires of sorted CD4+ and CD8+ blood T cells from severe aplastic anemia patients and healthy subjects. Patients were enrolled in the USA under clinicaltrials.gov protocols 00001620, 01623167, 00001397, 00071045, 00081523 and 00961064. Ficoll-Paque density gradient centrifugation was used to isolate peripheral blood mononuclear cells. CD4+ and CD8+ T cells were sorted by FACS or magnetic beads before DNA extraction.

This clonotype originated in a human donor with aplastic anemia. Sequencing input: sorted CD4+, CD8+, or CD8+CD57+ T cells (not recorded which) from PBMCs. The sequence joins TRBV20-1 to TRBJ2-1; TRBD2 matches 8 bases in the middle. CDR3 protein: CSAKAGVVYNEQFF. The DNA is as follows: TGCAGTGCTAAAGCGGGAGTGGTCTACAATGAGCAGTTCTTC.